The 29 T cell receptor beta chains below come from one sample, sequenced in a study. TCRdb independently ran MiXCR on the 5' RACE reads; one entry per CDR3 protein. The profile shows about 5,400 distinct CDR3 sequences, 45% to 60% of them singletons. The material sequenced was memory CD4+ T cells sorted from blood. Described subset: memory CD4+ T cells, CD4+CD45RO+CD25-. These TCRs come from a female donor with breast cancer.

The chain carries TRBV12-3 or TRBV12-4 and TRBJ2-5, with D perhaps matching TRBD1 or TRBD2 (7 bases each). There are 14 residues in the CDR3. Trimming stripped 5 bases from V and 2 bases from J, with 12 bases between. DNA for the CDR3: TGTGCCAGCAGTCAGGGGGGGAATCAAGAGACCCAGTACTTC. Its translation is CASSQGGNQETQYF.

The chain joins TRBV20-1 to TRBJ2-1; 10 nucleotides match TRBD2. The V gene's germline CDR1 is DFQATT and CDR2 SNEGSKA (reference sequence). Germline trimming cut 4 bases from V and 8 bases from J; bases unmatched to any gene: 5. The CDR3 length is 13 residues. In DNA, the CDR3 is TGCAGTGCTACCCTAGCGGGAGTTCATGAGCAGTTCTTC. Amino acids: CSATLAGVHEQFF.

This clonotype appeared a few times. The V gene is TRBV5-1, the J gene TRBJ2-4; a possible D gene is TRBD2 (6 bases). Germline V gene sequence: CDR1 SGHRS, CDR2 YFSETQ. The CDR3 length is 13 residues. The V end was cut by 7 bases, the J end by 6 bases, with 14 bases between. CDR3 sequence: CASGGDFSNIQYF. The CDR3 region has the DNA TGCGCCAGCGGAGGGGACTTTTCAAACATTCAGTACTTC. Filled out from reference TRBV5-1 and TRBJ2-4, the complete variable domain reads KAGVTQTPRYLIKTRGQQVTLSCSPISGHRSVSWYQQTPGQGLQFLFEYFSETQRNKGNFPGRFSGRQFSNSRSEMNVSTLELGDSALYLCASGGDFSNIQYFGAGTRLSVL.

V gene TRBV20-1 combines with J gene TRBJ1-6; TRBD1 agrees at 7 bases. Germline values: CDR1 DFQATT, CDR2 SNEGSKA (reference sequence). The V segment lost 5 bases and the J segment 5 bases; nucleotides outside the gene matches: 6. CDR3 length: 14 amino acids. CDR3 DNA sequence: TGCAGTGCTCGACAGGGAGTAAATAATTCACCCCTCCACTTT. This sequence encodes CSARQGVNNSPLHF.

By sample fraction, this clonotype is medium-sized. The V call is TRBV12-3 or TRBV12-4, the J call TRBJ2-1; 13 positions agree with TRBD2. This CDR3 comprises 14 residues. V trimming: 6 bases; J trimming: 4 bases; junction bases outside the gene matches: 0. The CDR3 DNA reads as TGTGCCAGCAGGGGACTAGCGGGGTACAATGAGCAGTTCTTC. As protein: CASRGLAGYNEQFF.

CDR3 sequence: CSAYLTSGTAKNIQYF. In nucleotides, the CDR3 is TGCAGTGCTTATTTGACTAGCGGGACGGCCAAAAACATTCAGTACTTC. This chain uses TRBV20-1 with TRBJ2-4, with 11 positions matching TRBD2. The CDR3 covers 16 residues. Germline CDR1 DFQATT, CDR2 SNEGSKA (reference sequence). After removal of 5 bases from V and 1 base from J, the junction contained 7 bases not matched to a gene.

This chain links TRBV6-6 with TRBJ1-6; 7 bases line up with TRBD1. CDR1 is MNHNY and CDR2 is SVGAGI in the germline V gene (reference sequence). J lost 7 bases, V lost 5 bases, and 8 bases had no gene match. The CDR3 covers 15 residues. The CDR3 bases are TGTGCCAGCAGTCCCTCGGGACAGTTAAATTCACCCCTCCACTTT. Translated: CASSPSGQLNSPLHF.

This rearrangement joins TRBV5-1 to TRBJ2-3; D call uncertain. V lost 7 bases to trimming and J lost 0 bases, with 12 bases between them. This CDR3 contains 14 residues. Germline V gene data show CDR1 as SGHRS and CDR2 as YFSETQ. The CDR3 DNA sequence: TGCGCCAGCTTAAGAGGCGGAAGCACAGATACGCAGTATTTT. This sequence encodes CASLRGGSTDTQYF.

This chain links TRBV20-1 with TRBJ2-3; 7 bases match TRBD2. CDR3 length: 15 residues. The germline V gene encodes CDR1 DFQATT and CDR2 SNEGSKA (reference sequence). The CDR3 here is CRPSGNVIGTDTQYF. The CDR3 coding sequence is TGCAGACCGAGCGGGAATGTAATAGGAACAGATACGCAGTATTTT.

As regards this clonotype: An end of the junction differs from the germline gene, which may be a read error. The V gene is TRBV24-1, the J gene TRBJ2-3; 7 nucleotides align to TRBD1. Germline V CDR1 and CDR2: KGHDR, SFDVKD. This CDR3 spans 15 amino acids. The CDR3 protein is CATGDLSQGADTQYF. The DNA of the CDR3 is TGTGCCACCGGTGATTTGTCCCAGGGGGCAGATACGCAGTATTTT.

V is TRBV14 and J is TRBJ2-1; D may correspond to TRBD1 or TRBD2 (5 bases each). The CDR3 spans 16 residues. The V gene's germline CDR1 is SGHDN and CDR2 FVKESK. V lost 2 bases and J 0 bases, leaving 11 bases between the germline ends. CDR3 sequence (DNA): TGTGCCAGCAGCCAATTCGGGGCTGGCTCCTACAATGAGCAGTTCTTC. This translates into CASSQFGAGSYNEQFF.

The sample holds a few counts of this clonotype. This chain links TRBV20-1 with TRBJ2-3; 8 bases agree with TRBD1. The junction had 5 bases not matched to a gene; V was cut back by 2 bases and J by 1 base. Germline V gives CDR1 DFQATT, CDR2 SNEGSKA (reference sequence). The CDR3 sequence is 15 residues long. The CDR3 spells CSARSMDRGTDTQYF. The CDR3 DNA reads as TGCAGTGCTAGATCTATGGACAGGGGCACAGATACGCAGTATTTT.

As concerns this clonotype: A read error may account for a junction end that differs from germline. The J gene is TRBJ2-3, the V gene TRBV7-9; 10 bases map to TRBD2. Germline CDR1 is SEHNR and CDR2 is FQNEAQ (reference sequence). The CDR3 is 15 amino acids. CDR3 sequence reads: CVSSLLAGRTDTQYF. Written as DNA, the CDR3 is TGTGTCAGCAGCTTACTAGCGGGGCGCACAGATACGCAGTATTTT.

This clonotype was seen only a few times. The chain combines TRBV24-1 with TRBJ1-1; D uncertain. Trimming removed 4 bases at V and 7 bases at J, with 12 bases between. This CDR3 has 13 amino acids. CDR1 is KGHDR, CDR2 SFDVKD, per germline. For the CDR3, the DNA is TGTGCCACCAGTGACCCACACTCCCTTGAAGCTTTCTTT. Its translation is CATSDPHSLEAFF.

This clonotype was detected only a few times. The chain recombines TRBV7-3 with TRBJ2-2; D assignment may be TRBD1 or TRBD2 (6 bases each). In germline, CDR1 is SGHTA, CDR2 FQGTGA. The CDR3 is made up of 16 amino acids. The germline V and J ends were trimmed by 2 bases and 0 bases, with 10 bases remaining between them. CDR3 sequence: CASSLLGGTNTGELFF. The CDR3 DNA sequence: TGTGCCAGCAGCTTACTAGGGGGGACGAACACCGGGGAGCTGTTTTTT.

The chain links TRBV7-2 to TRBJ1-4; D not resolved. Per germline, CDR1 SGHTA and CDR2 FQGNSA. The CDR3 runs 15 residues. V lost 4 bases to trimming and J lost 8 bases, with 17 bases between them. CDR3 DNA: TGTGCCAGCAGCTCGACCGGGTCCCGTGGGGAAAAACTGTTTTTT. Its protein product is CASSSTGSRGEKLFF.

This clonotype has a handful of counts. The chain employs TRBV10-3 and TRBJ2-1; 11 bases fit TRBD2. J was trimmed by 3 bases and V by 4 bases; bases with no gene match: 2. Germline V lookup: CDR1 ENHRY, CDR2 SYGVKD. This CDR3 spans 15 amino acids. The CDR3 reads CAISAGLADYNEQFF. For the CDR3, the DNA is TGTGCCATCAGTGCGGGACTAGCGGACTACAATGAGCAGTTCTTC.

This clonotype was recorded a few times. This rearrangement joins TRBV4-1 to TRBJ1-5; possible D gene TRBD1, 5 bases. The germline V gene encodes CDR1 MGHRA and CDR2 YSYEKL. CDR3 length equals 16 residues. Trimming took 0 bases from V and 2 from J, leaving 11 bases between them. CDR3 amino acids: CASSQDYRRGNQPQHF. The DNA for the CDR3 is TGCGCCAGCAGCCAAGATTACAGGAGGGGCAATCAGCCCCAGCATTTT.

The chain recombines TRBV20-1 with TRBJ1-1; D is undetermined. The CDR3 length is 13 residues. Trimming left V 3 bases short and J 1 base short, with 9 bases between. The germline V gene encodes CDR1 DFQATT and CDR2 SNEGSKA (reference sequence). The DNA of the CDR3 is TGCAGTGCTAGTAGTCGGGCGAACACTGAAGCTTTCTTT. It is translated as CSASSRANTEAFF.

In this sample, this clonotype turned up a few times. The V and J genes are TRBV20-1 and TRBJ2-5; TRBD2 matches at 7 bases. The CDR3 totals 14 residues. Germline V gene data show CDR1 as DFQATT and CDR2 as SNEGSKA (reference sequence). Trimming cost V 2 bases and J 2 bases; bases outside gene matches: 5. This CDR3 reads CSARSSGSQETQYF. Written as DNA, the CDR3 is TGCAGTGCTAGAAGTAGCGGGTCTCAAGAGACCCAGTACTTC.

The genes are TRBV4-1 and TRBJ1-4; D perhaps matches TRBD1 (6 bases). Between the trimmed V and J ends, which lost 2 bases and 7 bases, there was a span of 14 bases. The CDR3 sequence is 15 residues long. Germline CDR1 reads MGHRA; CDR2 reads YSYEKL. Here the CDR3 reads CASSQQQGQSEKLFF. DNA of the CDR3: TGCGCCAGCAGCCAACAACAGGGACAAAGTGAAAAACTGTTTTTT.

This chain uses TRBV5-1 with TRBJ2-3, with 8 bases lining up with TRBD2. The CDR3 contains 15 residues. Germline V gene data show CDR1 as SGHRS and CDR2 as YFSETQ. With 8 bases clipped from V and 5 bases from J, the junction kept 13 bases outside the gene matches. CDR3 protein: CASIRGTSVIDTQYF. In nucleotides, the CDR3 is TGCGCCAGTATACGGGGGACTAGTGTCATAGATACGCAGTATTTT.

This clonotype was counted only a few times. One junction end disagrees with the germline gene, perhaps due to a read error. The V call is TRBV7-3, the J call TRBJ2-6; no reliable D call. The CDR3 loop spans 16 amino acids. Germline lookup yields CDR1 SGHTA and CDR2 FQGTGA. CDR3 sequence (DNA): TGTGCCAGCAGTTTAAACGGTGGAACTGGGGCCAACGTCCTGACTTTC. It is translated as CASSLNGGTGANVLTF.

This clonotype was counted a single time. CDR3 protein: CSVEEGTANTEAFF. CDR3 sequence (DNA): TGCAGCGTTGAAGAAGGGACAGCGAACACTGAAGCTTTCTTT. J is TRBJ1-1 and V is TRBV29-1, with 7 bases aligning to TRBD1. Looked up from germline, CDR1 is SQVTM and CDR2 is ANQGSEA. The CDR3 is made up of 14 amino acids. Trimming removed 0 bases from V and 1 base from J; junction bases left unmatched: 2.

This clonotype was recorded a few times. The rearrangement links TRBV20-1 to TRBJ1-2; D might be TRBD1 (6 bases). Per germline, CDR1 DFQATT and CDR2 SNEGSKA (reference sequence). The V end was cut by 4 bases, the J end by 0 bases, with 21 bases between. This CDR3 region has 17 residues. The CDR3 coding sequence is TGCAGTGCTACGGTCTACAGGGACGATGATTCTAACTATGGCTACACCTTC. Its translation: CSATVYRDDDSNYGYTF.

Comments on this clonotype: At one end the junction does not follow the germline gene, possibly because of a read error. The CDR3 DNA is TGCGCCAGCAGTGAGGGGTTCGGCTACGAGCAGTACTTC. This codes for CASSEGFGYEQYF. The rearrangement uses TRBV7-3 and TRBJ2-7, with D perhaps assigned TRBD1 or TRBD2 (5 bases each). CDR1 and CDR2 from the germline V gene are SGHTA and FQGTGA. The CDR3 is made up of 13 amino acids. Combining the CDR3 with reference TRBV7-3 and TRBJ2-7 gives the whole variable domain GAGVSQTPSNKVTEKGKYVELRCDPISGHTALYWYRQSLGQGPEFLIYFQGTGAADDSGLPNDRFFAVRPEGSVSTLKIQRTERGDSAVYLCASSEGFGYEQYFGPGTRLTVT.

DNA for the CDR3: TGCGCCAGCAGCCATACACTCGCGGACAGGGGGCGTAGCTATGGCTACACCTTC. Residues: CASSHTLADRGRSYGYTF. The chain uses TRBV4-1 and TRBJ1-2; 11 bases are a match to TRBD1. The germline CDR1 and CDR2 sequences are MGHRA and YSYEKL. The CDR3 has 18 amino acids. Losses at the gene ends were 3 bases for V and 4 bases for J; bases not matched to a gene: 13.

This clonotype appeared a few times. The chain recombines TRBV3-1 with TRBJ2-7; D is perhaps TRBD1 or TRBD2 (6 bases each). The CDR3 is 16 amino acids. The V end lost 4 bases, the J end lost 2 bases, and 18 bases lay between the germline ends. Germline V gives CDR1 LGHDT, CDR2 YNNKEL (reference sequence). CDR3 sequence reads: CASSPGTGALTYEQYF. The CDR3 coding sequence is TGTGCCAGCAGCCCTGGCACGGGGGCCTTGACCTACGAGCAGTACTTC.

This chain uses TRBV24-1 with TRBJ1-1; the D is unclear. V was trimmed by 4 bases and J by 4 bases, leaving 9 bases between them. There are 13 residues in the CDR3. Germline CDR1 reads KGHDR; CDR2 reads SFDVKD. CDR3 in amino acids: CATSDPTSTEAFF. CDR3 DNA sequence: TGTGCCACCAGTGACCCAACCTCCACTGAAGCTTTCTTT.